This T cell receptor (beta chain) is drawn from a study of blood T cell repertoires in COVID-19 (dated by TCRdb to 2018 to 2020). For the study in its entirety: Collaborator samples came from the United States, Italy and Spain and covered acute and convalescent phases of COVID-19. The prospective study material was composed of cDNA or gDNA derived from T cells, B-cell-depleted T cells, or PBMCs. Deeply sampled blood TCRbeta repertoires from subjects exposed to, actively infected with, or recovered from COVID-19 were included in the dataset. A freely available public database, intended as a resource for researchers studying the immune response to SARS-CoV-2, is where the repertoires were released. Samples were obtained from the ongoing ImmuneRACE study (first 160 participants) and from over 1,000 subjects provided by 6 global collaborators. Nearly every sample came with metadata listing a de-identified subject ID, COVID-19 status, age in years and sex. Where available, HLA class I and class II types were taken from metadata supplied by the sample provider and were not determined by assay-based typing. Overall study results and their limits: The amount of clinical and demographic metadata varied by source and participant and was provided uncurated.

TCRbeta CDR3 regions were amplified from genomic DNA by means of the immunoSEQ Assay, a bias-controlled multiplex PCR. On the authors' methods: The number of nucleated cells in each sample was estimated by amplification of reference gene primers within the assay. To quantify the absolute abundance of each unique TCRbeta CDR3 rearrangement, sequence reads were collapsed and filtered. For each sample, productive Simpson clonality was calculated by taking the square root of Simpson's diversity index across productive rearrangements. TCRdb re-hosts the immuneACCESS table, in-frame sequences only. Its copies lack some clones; in the studies checked, an unresolved V gene accounts for under half of them, and the cause for the rest is not known. V, J and clone size derive from that table, while D and trimming were established from the DNA sequence. The sample table holds 300,000 or so clones, of which around 92% were seen once. The ten top clones hold under 7.5% of the sample.

With respect to this clone: Which antigen it targets is not known. It has no much larger one-base neighbor in the sample; base qualities were not kept.

The CDR1 and CDR2 encoded by the germline V gene (reference sequence) are SGHAT and FQDESV. The junction shows trimming of 5 bases on V and 8 bases on J, and the gene matches do not reach 5 bases of it. The CDR3 runs 13 residues from the cysteine to the phenylalanine. Of all the DNA, just the CDR3 is kept, 39 bases in frame from base 1. A second Seattle source provided samples from volunteer blood donors who had recovered from COVID-19. Whole blood was collected in K2EDTA tubes by collaborating institutions according to the institutions' own protocols. For TCRbeta analysis, collaborators shipped samples as frozen whole blood, isolated PBMCs, or DNA extracted from either of those sample types.

The chain was built from TRBV11-1 and TRBJ2-1; 8 central bases correspond to TRBD1. Input material: peripheral blood. This TCR was recovered from a young man who had recovered from COVID-19. The CDR3 protein is CASSGQGFDEQFF. The DNA reads as follows: TGTGCCAGCAGCGGACAGGGTTTCGATGAGCAGTTCTTC. Joined to the reference TRBV11-1 and TRBJ2-1 proteins, this CDR3 gives the full variable domain: EAEVAQSPRYKITEKSQAVAFWCDPISGHATLYWYRQILGQGPELLVQFQDESVVDDSQLPKDRFSAERLKGVDSTLKIQPAELGDSAMYLCASSGQGFDEQFFGPGTRLTVL.